These 2 T cell receptor beta chains originate from one sample sequenced in a study of blood T cell repertoires in COVID-19. Clones were read by immunoSEQ multiplex PCR, and TCRdb kept only the in-frame ones, dropping some. The sample has roughly 120,000 clones; 82% are singletons. The sequencing sample was made of peripheral blood. The receptors here all came from a man in his 70s with active or convalescent COVID-19.

The chain employs TRBV29-1 and TRBJ2-3; TRBD1 is a possible D gene (6 bases). Trimming shortened V by 3 bases and J by 6 bases, and 13 bases separated the two germline ends. Germline CDR1 is SQVTM and CDR2 is ANQGSEA. This CDR3 has 13 residues. CDR3 DNA sequence: TGCAGCGTTGATGAAGGGGGATCCGATACGCAGTATTTT. This encodes CSVDEGGSDTQYF.

This clone was seen many times. The V gene is TRBV3-1 (or the pseudogene TRBV3-2), the J gene TRBJ1-6; D possibly corresponds to TRBD1 (5 bases). Germline lookup yields CDR1 LGHDT and CDR2 YNNKEL (reference sequence). The CDR3 contains 13 residues. V lost 1 base and J lost 11, with 9 bases in between. The CDR3 coding sequence is TGTGCCAGCAGCCAAGGCGGGGCAGCACCCCTCCACTTT. Protein: CASSQGGAAPLHF.